The clone carrying this TCR beta chain was observed many times. What it recognizes is unknown. Germline V lookup: CDR1 GTSNPN, CDR2 SVGIG (reference sequence). This CDR3 contains 15 residues. Trimming cost V 2 bases and J 3 bases; bases outside gene matches: 5. Quantitative 5'-RACE with molecular barcodes produced the TCR beta libraries. TCRdb called the 5' RACE reads again in MiXCR, with one record for every CDR3 protein. Of approximately 250,000 distinct CDR3 sequences in the sample, more than 9% were seen once. The source of the sample is a study of CD8 T cells in ankylosing spondylitis. Study-wide results and caveats: Relatively rare in peripheral blood, disease-linked clones were also CD8+. The authors reported significant enrichment of disease-linked clones in matched ankylosing spondylitis synovial fluid.

The gene calls are TRBV30 and TRBJ1-5, with 9 nucleotides matching TRBD1. Material: blood, either unsorted or a sorted T cell fraction (not recorded which). The clonotype originates from a male donor with ankylosing spondylitis or in good health (not recorded which). The CDR3 here is CAWSTQGAPNQPQHF. The CDR3 DNA is TGTGCCTGGAGTACACAGGGGGCCCCCAATCAGCCCCAGCATTTT.